These T cell receptor beta chains were read from a single sample in a study of blood T cell repertoires in COVID-19. Data came from immunoSEQ multiplex PCR; TCRdb stores just in-frame clones and leaves some out. The sample has approximately 90,000 clones, around 72% seen once; the top ten hold approximately 14%. Sample: peripheral blood. These receptors were obtained from a woman older than 75 with acute or convalescent COVID-19. The CDR3 runs from the conserved cysteine through the conserved F or W. The order of the fields is J gene, clone size, V gene, CDR3 length, D gene, CDR3 DNA, CDR3 protein. The D gene is left open where the match is weak. Rows may omit the clone size; those that give it use once, few, many or a size class.

j_call: TRBJ1-5; clone_size: -; v_call: TRBV10-1; cdr3_length: 17; d_call: -; cdr3_nt: TGCGCCAGCAGCGTGGAGAGGAGTAGGGGAAGCAATCAGCCCCAGCATTTT; cdr3_aa: CASSVERSRGSNQPQHF
j_call: TRBJ1-2; clone_size: -; v_call: TRBV18; cdr3_length: 13; d_call: -; cdr3_nt: TGTGCCAGCTCACCTTCACAGGATTATGGCTACACCTTC; cdr3_aa: CASSPSQDYGYTF
j_call: TRBJ1-2; clone_size: -; v_call: TRBV21-1; cdr3_length: 12; d_call: -; cdr3_nt: TGTGCCACCTCGGGACTCCCGGGGGGCTACACCTTC; cdr3_aa: CATSGLPGGYTF
j_call: TRBJ1-1; clone_size: -; v_call: TRBV20-1; cdr3_length: 14; d_call: -; cdr3_nt: TGCAGTGCTAGTACCTTCAGAGGGAACACTGAAGCTTTCTTT; cdr3_aa: CSASTFRGNTEAFF
j_call: TRBJ2-7; clone_size: once; v_call: TRBV18; cdr3_length: 14; d_call: TRBD1; cdr3_nt: TGTGCCAGCTCACCAGTTCAGGGGGCGGACGAGCAGTACTTC; cdr3_aa: CASSPVQGADEQYF
j_call: TRBJ1-1; clone_size: -; v_call: TRBV18; cdr3_length: 16; d_call: -; cdr3_nt: TGTGCCAGCTCACCACAGCAGGGTCCTATGAACACTGAAGCTTTCTTT; cdr3_aa: CASSPQQGPMNTEAFF
j_call: TRBJ2-3; clone_size: -; v_call: TRBV27; cdr3_length: 18; d_call: TRBD2; cdr3_nt: TGTGCCAGCACCCTCCTTTGGAGCGGGGGGGCTAGCACAGATACGCAGTATTTT; cdr3_aa: CASTLLWSGGASTDTQYF
j_call: TRBJ1-1; clone_size: -; v_call: TRBV7-3; cdr3_length: 13; d_call: -; cdr3_nt: TGTGCCAGCAGCTCGGACGGAGGTCGGGTAGCTTTCTTT; cdr3_aa: CASSSDGGRVAFF
j_call: TRBJ1-3; clone_size: -; v_call: TRBV30; cdr3_length: 16; d_call: -; cdr3_nt: TGTGCCTGGAGTGTATCGGCTCCACGGGGGGGAAACACCATATATTTT; cdr3_aa: CAWSVSAPRGGNTIYF
j_call: TRBJ2-3; clone_size: -; v_call: TRBV18; cdr3_length: 18; d_call: -; cdr3_nt: TGTGCCAGCTCACCTAGTTTCCCCGCAGGGGGTTGGGACTCAACGCAGTATTTT; cdr3_aa: CASSPSFPAGGWDSTQYF
j_call: TRBJ2-6; clone_size: -; v_call: TRBV5-4; cdr3_length: 16; d_call: -; cdr3_nt: TGTGCCAGCAGCTTCCGCCGGGATTCTGGGGCCAACGTCCTGACTTTC; cdr3_aa: CASSFRRDSGANVLTF
j_call: TRBJ2-1; clone_size: -; v_call: TRBV5-4; cdr3_length: 15; d_call: -; cdr3_nt: TGTGCCAGCAACTCCCGGCGCAGGGGAAGCAATGAGCAGTTCTTC; cdr3_aa: CASNSRRRGSNEQFF
j_call: TRBJ1-1; clone_size: -; v_call: TRBV15; cdr3_length: 14; d_call: -; cdr3_nt: TGTGCCACCAGCCCGCGGGCCGGGGGTACTGAAGCTTTCTTT; cdr3_aa: CATSPRAGGTEAFF
j_call: TRBJ1-2; clone_size: -; v_call: TRBV19; cdr3_length: 15; d_call: TRBD1; cdr3_nt: TGTGCCAGTAGTATCATGACAGGGGCCACCTATGGCTACACCTTC; cdr3_aa: CASSIMTGATYGYTF
j_call: TRBJ2-3; clone_size: few; v_call: TRBV4-3; cdr3_length: 14; d_call: TRBD2; cdr3_nt: TGCGCCAGCAGCCAATCCCGGGGGGGAGATACGCAGTATTTT; cdr3_aa: CASSQSRGGDTQYF
j_call: TRBJ2-5; clone_size: -; v_call: TRBV9; cdr3_length: 16; d_call: -; cdr3_nt: TGTGCCAGCAGCGTAGTCCCCTTGGGACTCCAAGAGACCCAGTACTTC; cdr3_aa: CASSVVPLGLQETQYF
j_call: TRBJ2-1; clone_size: -; v_call: TRBV7-3; cdr3_length: 13; d_call: TRBD2; cdr3_nt: TGTGCCAGCAGCTTAACTCCGCCGGGGGGGCTGTTCTTC; cdr3_aa: CASSLTPPGGLFF
j_call: TRBJ1-5; clone_size: -; v_call: TRBV2; cdr3_length: 15; d_call: -; cdr3_nt: TGTGCCAGCAGTGAGCGGAAAGGAGGACATCAGCCCCAGCATTTT; cdr3_aa: CASSERKGGHQPQHF
j_call: TRBJ2-1; clone_size: few; v_call: TRBV15; cdr3_length: 15; d_call: TRBD2; cdr3_nt: TGTGCCACCAGTAGAACTAGCGACTCCTACAATGAGCAGTTCTTC; cdr3_aa: CATSRTSDSYNEQFF
j_call: TRBJ2-7; clone_size: -; v_call: TRBV21-1; cdr3_length: 17; d_call: -; cdr3_nt: TGTGCCAGCAGACCCGGGGGGCCCACAGGGGGCGGTTTAAGGCAGTACTTC; cdr3_aa: CASRPGGPTGGGLRQYF
j_call: TRBJ1-6; clone_size: -; v_call: TRBV19; cdr3_length: 13; d_call: -; cdr3_nt: TGTGCCAGTAAAAACAGGGATTATTCACCCCTCCACTTT; cdr3_aa: CASKNRDYSPLHF
j_call: TRBJ2-1; clone_size: -; v_call: TRBV14; cdr3_length: 13; d_call: -; cdr3_nt: TGTGCCAGCAGCCGGAGTACCTACAATGAGCAGTTCTTC; cdr3_aa: CASSRSTYNEQFF
j_call: TRBJ1-2; clone_size: -; v_call: TRBV19; cdr3_length: 14; d_call: -; cdr3_nt: TGTGCCAGTACACCGACCCGGACATCTCCTGGCTACACCTTC; cdr3_aa: CASTPTRTSPGYTF
j_call: TRBJ1-2; clone_size: -; v_call: TRBV27; cdr3_length: 15; d_call: -; cdr3_nt: TGTGCCAGCAGTCGGAGGACGGAGACTAACTATGGCTACACCTTC; cdr3_aa: CASSRRTETNYGYTF
j_call: TRBJ2-1; clone_size: -; v_call: TRBV15; cdr3_length: 20; d_call: TRBD2; cdr3_nt: TGTGCCACCAGCAGAGATCTGGGGAAGGGAGTAGCGGGGGGGCCGGCTGAGCAGTTCTTC; cdr3_aa: CATSRDLGKGVAGGPAEQFF
j_call: TRBJ2-3; clone_size: -; v_call: TRBV7-9; cdr3_length: 12; d_call: -; cdr3_nt: TGTGCCAGCAGTCCAGGGGCAGATACGCAGTATTTT; cdr3_aa: CASSPGADTQYF
j_call: TRBJ1-1; clone_size: -; v_call: TRBV6-5; cdr3_length: 13; d_call: -; cdr3_nt: TGTGCCAGCACCACGTCGGGGGGCTCTGAAGCTTTCTTT; cdr3_aa: CASTTSGGSEAFF
j_call: TRBJ1-4; clone_size: few; v_call: TRBV30; cdr3_length: 14; d_call: -; cdr3_nt: TGTGCCTGGAGTGGTTCGGGGTTTAATGAAAAACTGTTTTTT; cdr3_aa: CAWSGSGFNEKLFF
j_call: TRBJ1-2; clone_size: -; v_call: TRBV6-2/TRBV6-3; cdr3_length: 15; d_call: -; cdr3_nt: TGTGCCAGCAGCGAGTACCTGGGACAATCCTATGGCTACACCTTC; cdr3_aa: CASSEYLGQSYGYTF
j_call: TRBJ1-2; clone_size: -; v_call: TRBV30; cdr3_length: 15; d_call: -; cdr3_nt: TGTGCCTGGAGAAAACGACAGTTCACTAACTATGGCTACACCTTC; cdr3_aa: CAWRKRQFTNYGYTF
j_call: TRBJ2-7; clone_size: -; v_call: TRBV27; cdr3_length: 14; d_call: TRBD2; cdr3_nt: TGTGCCAGCAGTTTAGGACTGGGGGGGTACGAGCAGTACTTC; cdr3_aa: CASSLGLGGYEQYF
j_call: TRBJ2-1; clone_size: -; v_call: TRBV9; cdr3_length: 15; d_call: -; cdr3_nt: TGTGCCAGCAGTCCAATACCGAGCTCCTACAATGAGCAGTTCTTC; cdr3_aa: CASSPIPSSYNEQFF
j_call: TRBJ2-1; clone_size: -; v_call: TRBV29-1; cdr3_length: 13; d_call: -; cdr3_nt: TGCAGCGTTGAAGAGGGACTCGGCAATGAGCAGTTCTTC; cdr3_aa: CSVEEGLGNEQFF
j_call: TRBJ1-1; clone_size: -; v_call: TRBV2; cdr3_length: 14; d_call: -; cdr3_nt: TGTGCCAGCAGTGACCAGGGGTTGGACACTGAAGCTTTCTTT; cdr3_aa: CASSDQGLDTEAFF
j_call: TRBJ2-3; clone_size: -; v_call: TRBV5-1; cdr3_length: 16; d_call: TRBD2; cdr3_nt: TGCGCCAGCAGCTTCTTAGCGGGGGAAAGCACAGATACGCAGTATTTT; cdr3_aa: CASSFLAGESTDTQYF
j_call: TRBJ2-7; clone_size: medium-sized; v_call: TRBV11-3; cdr3_length: 14; d_call: -; cdr3_nt: TGTGCCAGCAGCTCACAACAGGGTCCCTACGAGCAGTACTTC; cdr3_aa: CASSSQQGPYEQYF
j_call: TRBJ1-2; clone_size: -; v_call: TRBV5-1; cdr3_length: 15; d_call: -; cdr3_nt: TGCGCCAGCAGCTTGAGTAGCCAAGCCGATTATGGCTACACCTTC; cdr3_aa: CASSLSSQADYGYTF
j_call: TRBJ2-7; clone_size: few; v_call: TRBV7-3; cdr3_length: 13; d_call: -; cdr3_nt: TGTGCCAGCAGCCCCAGGGGCGGTTACGAGCAGTACTTC; cdr3_aa: CASSPRGGYEQYF
j_call: TRBJ2-2; clone_size: -; v_call: TRBV11-1; cdr3_length: 16; d_call: TRBD2; cdr3_nt: TGTGCAGCGGGAGCTAGCGGGGGAACGAACACCGGGGAGCTGTTTTTT; cdr3_aa: CAAGASGGTNTGELFF
j_call: TRBJ1-2; clone_size: -; v_call: TRBV6-5; cdr3_length: 14; d_call: TRBD1; cdr3_nt: TGTGCCACGTATAAAGGGGACAGGAGCTATGGCTACACCTTC; cdr3_aa: CATYKGDRSYGYTF
j_call: TRBJ1-3; clone_size: -; v_call: TRBV18; cdr3_length: 17; d_call: -; cdr3_nt: TGTGCCAGCTCACCACACATGGCCCCAAGCTCTGGAAACACCATATATTTT; cdr3_aa: CASSPHMAPSSGNTIYF
j_call: TRBJ2-1; clone_size: -; v_call: TRBV7-3; cdr3_length: 15; d_call: TRBD2; cdr3_nt: TGTGCCAGCAGCTGGGGGGGAGGAGCCTACAATGAGCAGTTCTTC; cdr3_aa: CASSWGGGAYNEQFF
j_call: TRBJ2-7; clone_size: -; v_call: TRBV28; cdr3_length: 16; d_call: TRBD1; cdr3_nt: TGTGCCAGCAGGAACTTGCCGGGACAGGGGGCCTACGAGCAGTACTTC; cdr3_aa: CASRNLPGQGAYEQYF
j_call: TRBJ2-1; clone_size: -; v_call: TRBV5-1; cdr3_length: 15; d_call: -; cdr3_nt: -; cdr3_aa: CASSTSGQGNNEQFF
j_call: TRBJ1-1; clone_size: few; v_call: TRBV12-3/TRBV12-4; cdr3_length: 13; d_call: -; cdr3_nt: TGTGCCAGCAGTTTTTTTGAGGGCACTGAAGCTTTCTTT; cdr3_aa: CASSFFEGTEAFF
j_call: TRBJ1-1; clone_size: -; v_call: TRBV12-3/TRBV12-4; cdr3_length: 13; d_call: -; cdr3_nt: TGTGCCAGCAGTTTAGGGGCAGGGCCTGAAGCTTTCTTT; cdr3_aa: CASSLGAGPEAFF
j_call: TRBJ1-1; clone_size: -; v_call: TRBV28; cdr3_length: 15; d_call: TRBD1; cdr3_nt: TGTGCCAGCAGTTTATCCAGGGGGCTGGGCACTGAAGCTTTCTTT; cdr3_aa: CASSLSRGLGTEAFF
j_call: TRBJ2-4; clone_size: few; v_call: TRBV5-6; cdr3_length: 16; d_call: TRBD1; cdr3_nt: TGTGCCAGCAACAGGGGGCATAATTCAGCCAAAAACATTCAGTACTTC; cdr3_aa: CASNRGHNSAKNIQYF
j_call: TRBJ1-1; clone_size: once; v_call: TRBV5-1; cdr3_length: 13; d_call: -; cdr3_nt: TGCGCCAGCAGCTTGCTAGTGAACACTGAAGCTTTCTTT; cdr3_aa: CASSLLVNTEAFF
j_call: TRBJ1-2; clone_size: -; v_call: TRBV6-5; cdr3_length: 14; d_call: -; cdr3_nt: TGTGCCTCGGCATTCAGGGGTGACGACTATGGCTACACCTTC; cdr3_aa: CASAFRGDDYGYTF
j_call: TRBJ1-2; clone_size: -; v_call: TRBV18; cdr3_length: 18; d_call: -; cdr3_nt: TGTGCCAGCTCAACGGGCACGCGTGGCACCCCGGGAGACTATGGCTACACCTTC; cdr3_aa: CASSTGTRGTPGDYGYTF
j_call: TRBJ1-1; clone_size: -; v_call: TRBV10-3; cdr3_length: 15; d_call: -; cdr3_nt: TGTGCCATCAGTGAGTTTCGGGGTATGGACACTGAAGCTTTCTTT; cdr3_aa: CAISEFRGMDTEAFF
j_call: TRBJ1-2; clone_size: -; v_call: TRBV12-3/TRBV12-4; cdr3_length: 12; d_call: -; cdr3_nt: TGTGCCAGCTCGCCGGGGGGGAACGGCTACACCTTC; cdr3_aa: CASSPGGNGYTF
j_call: TRBJ2-1; clone_size: -; v_call: TRBV6-4; cdr3_length: 15; d_call: TRBD2; cdr3_nt: TGTGCCAGCAAAATGGGACTAGCGGGGGAAGGTGAGCAGTTCTTC; cdr3_aa: CASKMGLAGEGEQFF
j_call: TRBJ2-1; clone_size: -; v_call: TRBV27; cdr3_length: 16; d_call: TRBD2; cdr3_nt: TGTGCCAGTACACCATCTAGCGGGGGCGCCTACAATGAGCAGTTCTTC; cdr3_aa: CASTPSSGGAYNEQFF
j_call: TRBJ1-2; clone_size: -; v_call: TRBV5-1; cdr3_length: 15; d_call: TRBD1; cdr3_nt: TGCGCCAGCAGCTTGGTGGCAGGGGGCGATGGGGGCTACACCTTC; cdr3_aa: CASSLVAGGDGGYTF
j_call: TRBJ1-5; clone_size: -; v_call: TRBV6-5; cdr3_length: 14; d_call: -; cdr3_nt: TGTGCCAGCAGTTATGACAGGCGCAATCAGCCCCAGCATTTT; cdr3_aa: CASSYDRRNQPQHF
j_call: TRBJ2-7; clone_size: -; v_call: TRBV6-1; cdr3_length: 14; d_call: TRBD1; cdr3_nt: TGTGCCAGCAGTGCGAATGGACAGGGCTACGAGCAGTACTTC; cdr3_aa: CASSANGQGYEQYF
j_call: TRBJ1-2; clone_size: -; v_call: TRBV28; cdr3_length: 15; d_call: -; cdr3_nt: TGTGCCAGCAGTAGAGCGACAGCTGCTTTGGAAGACTACACCTTC; cdr3_aa: CASSRATAALEDYTF